These 32 T cell receptor beta chains were all obtained from the same sample, sequenced in a study of T cell responses to AZD1222 COVID-19 vaccine. Profiled with immunoSEQ multiplex PCR; TCRdb holds only in-frame clones, not every one. The data hold roughly 100,000 clones, with around nine tenths observed a single time. The sequences come from peripheral blood, collected on day 0 of AZD1222 vaccination. These receptors originate from an adult in good health.

This clone occurred once. The chain combines TRBV6-2 or TRBV6-3 with TRBJ1-6, with D possibly TRBD1 on 6 matching bases. The V end lost 2 bases, the J end lost 4 bases, and 9 bases lay between the germline ends. Germline CDR1 is MNHEY and CDR2 is SVGEGT. This CDR3 has 15 amino acids. This chain's CDR3 is CASSYETGYNSPLHF. The CDR3 nucleotides are TGTGCCAGCAGTTACGAGACAGGTTATAATTCACCCCTCCACTTT.

The V call is TRBV5-4, the J call TRBJ2-1; D may be TRBD1 or TRBD2 (5 bases each). V was cut by 6 bases and J by 7 bases, with 14 bases left in between. Per the germline V gene, CDR1 is SGHNT and CDR2 is YYREEE (reference sequence). This CDR3 has 13 residues. For the CDR3, the DNA is TGTGCCAGCACCAACAGGAGAGGGAATGAGCAGTTCTTC. This sequence encodes CASTNRRGNEQFF.

The V call is TRBV19, the J call TRBJ1-5; 10 positions match TRBD1. Germline-derived CDR1 and CDR2 are LNHDA and SQIVND (reference sequence). The CDR3 extends over 18 amino acids. The J segment lost 1 base and the V segment lost 3 bases, leaving 9 bases of the junction unmatched. The CDR3 coding sequence is TGTGCCAGTAGTATCAGACAGGGGGCCGTGGGGAGCAATCAGCCCCAGCATTTT. Protein product: CASSIRQGAVGSNQPQHF.

The chain employs TRBV7-2 and TRBJ1-2; weak D call: TRBD1 (6 bases). Germline assignment: CDR1 SGHTA and CDR2 FQGNSA. Between the trimmed V and J ends, which lost 5 bases and 0 bases, there was a span of 13 bases. This CDR3 spans 15 amino acids. The CDR3 loop reads CASSLDRTANYGYTF. CDR3 nucleotides: TGTGCCAGCAGCCTCGACCGGACAGCTAACTATGGCTACACCTTC.

The V call is TRBV5-1, the J call TRBJ1-1; D gene unclear. This CDR3 region has 13 residues. Germline V gives CDR1 SGHRS, CDR2 YFSETQ. V shed 3 bases and J shed 0 bases, with 6 bases lying between them. The CDR3 coding sequence is TGCGCCAGCAGCTCAGAAATGAACACTGAAGCTTTCTTT. Translating gives CASSSEMNTEAFF.

The chain has TRBV18 and TRBJ1-2; the match to TRBD1 covers 10 bases. Looked up from germline, CDR1 is KGHSH and CDR2 is LQKENI. CDR3 length equals 14 residues. Trimming at V came to 3 bases and at J to 7 bases, leaving 5 bases not matched to a gene. The CDR3 is CASSPGQGLPGYTF. The CDR3 DNA sequence: TGTGCCAGCTCACCGGGACAGGGGTTACCTGGCTACACCTTC.

The chain combines TRBV21-1 with TRBJ2-4; the D call TRBD1 from the table was never checked on the DNA. TRBV21-1 is a pseudogene locus. The CDR3 is 14 residues long. The CDR3 DNA is TGTGCCAGCAGCAAGGCATTAGCCAAAAACATTCAGTACTTC. It codes for CASSKALAKNIQYF.

The chain employs TRBV3-1 (or the pseudogene TRBV3-2) and TRBJ2-3, with TRBD2 matching over 10 bases. The V and J ends lost 4 bases and 2 bases, in that order; junction bases with no gene match: 3. The CDR3 extends over 15 amino acids. Germline lookup yields CDR1 LGHDT and CDR2 YNNKEL (reference sequence). CDR3 sequence: CASSPGLAVTDTQYF. CDR3 in DNA: TGTGCCAGCAGCCCAGGACTAGCGGTCACAGATACGCAGTATTTT.

The rearrangement joins TRBV4-1 to TRBJ2-3, with D hard to call. With 8 bases removed from V and 4 bases from J, the gap between germline ends came to 16 bases. The germline gives CDR1 MGHRA, CDR2 YSYEKL. CDR3 size: 14 residues. The CDR3 nucleotides read TGCGCCAGCGCGAGCGCCATGATTCCAGATACGCAGTATTTT. Amino acid sequence: CASASAMIPDTQYF.

This clone occurred once. The J gene is TRBJ2-7, the V gene TRBV2; TRBD1 matches 9 bases. The J segment lost 3 bases and the V segment lost 8 bases, leaving 8 bases of the junction unmatched. In germline, CDR1 is SNHLY, CDR2 FYNNEI. The CDR3 has 14 amino acids. The CDR3 spells CASSLGTGIYEQYF. The DNA for the CDR3 is TGTGCCAGCTCCCTTGGGACAGGGATCTACGAGCAGTACTTC.

This chain connects TRBV4-3 to TRBJ1-5, with D maybe TRBD1 (5 bases). Germline lookup yields CDR1 LGHNA and CDR2 YSLEER. The CDR3 covers 14 residues. Trimming took 0 bases from V and 9 from J, leaving 12 bases between them. CDR3 nucleotide sequence: TGCGCCAGCAGCCAAGACAGGGCGATCGGGCCCCAGCATTTT. Protein sequence: CASSQDRAIGPQHF.

The chain links TRBV6-5 to TRBJ1-2, with D perhaps TRBD1 (5 bases). This CDR3 region has 11 residues. Germline values: CDR1 MNHEY, CDR2 SVGAGI. Between the trimmed V and J ends, which lost 6 bases and 7 bases, there was a span of 9 bases. CDR3 coding DNA: TGTGCCAGCAGAGGGGTCGGTGGCTACACCTTC. Its protein product is CASRGVGGYTF.

V and J are TRBV6-2 or TRBV6-3 and TRBJ2-3; weak D call: TRBD1 (6 bases). Germline V gives CDR1 MNHEY, CDR2 SVGEGT. With 5 bases removed from V and 2 bases from J, the gap between germline ends came to 17 bases. CDR3 length: 16 residues. Written as DNA, the CDR3 is TGTGCCAGCAGTCATCCGGGACACCCAAACACAGATACGCAGTATTTT. Translation gives CASSHPGHPNTDTQYF.

The chain links TRBV6-1 to TRBJ2-1; no clear D gene. Looked up from germline, CDR1 is MNHNS and CDR2 is SASEGT. Deletions cut 2 bases from V and 9 bases from J, with 14 bases between. This CDR3 has 14 amino acids. In DNA, the CDR3 is TGTGCCAGCAGTGAATGGACGGGTGTGGGTGAGCAGTTCTTC. This gives the protein CASSEWTGVGEQFF.

The rearrangement uses TRBV5-1 and TRBJ2-7, with 7 nucleotides matching TRBD2. Unmatched junction bases numbered 3, after V lost 6 bases and J lost 0 bases. Germline-derived CDR1 and CDR2 are SGHRS and YFSETQ. The CDR3 is made up of 13 amino acids. The CDR3 sequence is CASKAGDSYEQYF. CDR3 sequence (DNA): TGCGCCAGCAAGGCGGGGGACTCCTACGAGCAGTACTTC.

This clone occurred once. This chain joins TRBV18 and TRBJ2-7, with D possibly being TRBD1 (5 bases). Trimming left V 2 bases short and J 4 bases short, with 15 bases between. The germline CDR1 and CDR2 sequences are KGHSH and LQKENI. This CDR3 contains 15 residues. CDR3 nucleotide sequence: TGTGCCAGCTCACCATGGGGCGGAAACATATACGAGCAGTACTTC. The encoded protein is CASSPWGGNIYEQYF.

The rearrangement uses TRBV2 and TRBJ2-7, with D unresolved. CDR1 and CDR2 (germline): SNHLY, FYNNEI. The V and J ends lost 5 bases and 9 bases respectively, with 5 bases between them. CDR3 size: 9 residues. For the CDR3, the DNA is TGTGCCAGCAGTCCCTGGCAGTACTTC. Amino acid sequence: CASSPWQYF.

The chain recombines TRBV12-3 or TRBV12-4 with TRBJ2-7; possibly TRBD2 for D (5 bases). CDR3 size: 12 residues. The ends were cut back, 6 bases at V and 4 bases at J, with 10 bases in the middle. CDR3 region: CASSRRAYEQYF. The CDR3 DNA reads TGTGCCAGCAGCCGGCGGGCTTACGAGCAGTACTTC.

In its sample, this clone was seen once. The chain is built from TRBV27 and TRBJ2-7, with D tentatively TRBD1 or TRBD2 (5 bases each). CDR1 is MNHEY, CDR2 SMNVEV, per germline (reference sequence). The CDR3 loop spans 16 amino acids. V dropped 4 bases and J dropped 2 bases, with 18 bases sitting between them. The CDR3 coding sequence is TGTGCCAGCAGTTCCTTGAAATGGGGGTCAACCTACGAGCAGTACTTC. Protein: CASSSLKWGSTYEQYF.

The CDR3 spells CASSTGTTNEKLFF. CDR3 nucleotide sequence: TGCGCCAGCAGCACCGGGACGACTAATGAAAAACTGTTTTTT. V and J are TRBV5-1 and TRBJ1-4, with a weak D call TRBD1 (5 bases). V dropped 4 bases and J dropped 2 bases, with 9 bases sitting between them. Per germline, CDR1 SGHRS and CDR2 YFSETQ. The CDR3 has 14 residues.

The genes are TRBV29-1 and TRBJ1-3, with a tentative D call TRBD1 (5 bases). Trimming removed 7 bases at V and 0 bases at J, with 13 bases between. The germline gives CDR1 SQVTM, CDR2 ANQGSEA. CDR3 size: 14 residues. The CDR3 protein is CSATQAYSGNTIYF. In DNA form, the CDR3 reads TGCAGCGCCACACAGGCTTACTCTGGAAACACCATATATTTT.

The rearrangement joins TRBV6-1 to TRBJ1-3, with D maybe TRBD1 (6 bases). CDR3 size: 14 residues. The germline CDR1 and CDR2 sequences are MNHNS and SASEGT. With 3 bases removed from V and 0 bases from J, the gap between germline ends came to 6 bases. The CDR3 region has the DNA TGTGCCAGCAGTGAGGGGGCCTCTGGAAACACCATATATTTT. Encoded protein: CASSEGASGNTIYF.

The chain links TRBV9 to TRBJ1-2; no clear D gene. V lost 7 bases and J 6 bases, leaving 13 bases between the germline ends. This CDR3 spans 12 amino acids. Germline CDR1 is SGDLS and CDR2 is YYNGEE. The CDR3, as DNA: TGTGCCAGCTCGGGCATAGGGCATGGCTACACCTTC. This encodes CASSGIGHGYTF.

The chain links TRBV24-1 to TRBJ2-3, with 7 positions matching TRBD2. The CDR3 consists of 16 residues. V was pared by 4 bases and J by 0 bases, with 6 bases of the junction left unmatched. Germline CDR1 and CDR2: KGHDR and SFDVKD. The CDR3 nucleotides are TGTGCCACCAGTGACGCGGGAGCTTCTAGCACAGATACGCAGTATTTT. Its translation: CATSDAGASSTDTQYF.

In this sample, this clone turned up a few times. The chain recombines TRBV28 with TRBJ1-2; a possible D gene is TRBD1 (6 bases). V was clipped by 2 bases and J by 8 bases, with 18 bases between them. The germline CDR1 and CDR2 sequences are MDHEN and SYDVKM. The CDR3 runs 15 residues. CDR3 nucleotides: TGTGCCAGCAGTTTAGGGGGGGCCGTTTTACGCGGCTACACCTTC. This gives the protein CASSLGGAVLRGYTF.

The chain recombines TRBV5-1 with TRBJ2-6; TRBD1 matches 8 bases. Per germline, CDR1 SGHRS and CDR2 YFSETQ. Germline trimming cut 3 bases from V and 0 bases from J; bases unmatched to any gene: 11. The CDR3 totals 19 residues. DNA of the CDR3: TGCGCCAGCAGCTCGGGACAGGCCTCCCACCCCTCTGGGGCCAACGTCCTGACTTTC. Translating it yields CASSSGQASHPSGANVLTF. Variable domain in full (rest from reference TRBV5-1 and TRBJ2-6): KAGVTQTPRYLIKTRGQQVTLSCSPISGHRSVSWYQQTPGQGLQFLFEYFSETQRNKGNFPGRFSGRQFSNSRSEMNVSTLELGDSALYLCASSSGQASHPSGANVLTFGAGSRLTVL.

The chain links TRBV4-2 to TRBJ2-1, with D unresolved. With 0 bases removed from V and 7 bases from J, the gap between germline ends came to 10 bases. This CDR3 comprises 14 residues. The germline V gene has CDR1 LGHNA and CDR2 YNFKEQ. The CDR3 DNA follows: TGTGCCAGCAGCCAAGAAGCGTCCGGGAATGAGCAGTTCTTC. The encoded protein is CASSQEASGNEQFF.

The V call is TRBV12-5, the J call TRBJ1-5; D possibly corresponds to TRBD1 (6 bases). The V and J ends lost 4 bases and 2 bases respectively, with 21 bases between them. CDR1 LGHNT and CDR2 FRNRAP come from the germline V gene. The CDR3 is made up of 18 amino acids. CDR3 in DNA: TGTGCTAGTGGTTCCGGGACATCCTCCCAGTGGGGCAATCAGCCCCAGCATTTT. It is translated as CASGSGTSSQWGNQPQHF. Full variable domain (remainder filled in from reference TRBV12-5 and TRBJ1-5): DARVTQTPRHKVTEMGQEVTMRCQPILGHNTVFWYRQTMMQGLELLAYFRNRAPLDDSGMPKDRFSAEMPDATLATLKIQPSEPRDSAVYFCASGSGTSSQWGNQPQHFGDGTRLSIL.

The chain recombines TRBV6-4 with TRBJ1-5, with TRBD1 as a possible D gene (6 bases). V lost 0 bases and J lost 6, with 9 bases in between. Germline V gene lookup returns CDR1 MRHNA and CDR2 SNTAGT. This CDR3 has 14 amino acids. CDR3 sequence (DNA): TGTGCCAGCAGTGACTCAGGGGGAGGTCAGCCCCAGCATTTT. Amino acids: CASSDSGGGQPQHF.

The rearrangement joins TRBV27 to TRBJ1-6; a weak D match, TRBD1 (6 bases). The CDR3 sequence is 12 residues long. Germline V gene sequence: CDR1 MNHEY, CDR2 SMNVEV (reference sequence). Trimming pared 7 bases from V and 9 bases from J, leaving 10 bases between. The CDR3 nucleotides read TGTGCCAGCAAGGGGGTGGGTTCACCCCTCCACTTT. Translating gives CASKGVGSPLHF.

This sequence joins TRBV7-9 and TRBJ2-3; the match to TRBD1 covers 10 bases. CDR1 is SEHNR, CDR2 FQNEAQ, per germline (reference sequence). The ends lost 5 bases at V and 5 bases at J; junction bases unmatched: 7. This CDR3 comprises 15 residues. The CDR3 loop is CASSRTGGLLDTQYF. The CDR3, as DNA: TGTGCCAGCAGCAGGACAGGGGGACTACTAGATACGCAGTATTTT. Based on the CDR3 plus reference TRBV7-9 and TRBJ2-3, the full variable domain is DTGVSQNPRHKITKRGQNVTFRCDPISEHNRLYWYRQTLGQGPEFLTYFQNEAQLEKSRLLSDRFSAERPKGSFSTLEIQRTEQGDSAMYLCASSRTGGLLDTQYFGPGTRLTVL.

The rearrangement links TRBV19 to TRBJ2-2; possibly TRBD2 for D (5 bases). The germline gives CDR1 LNHDA, CDR2 SQIVND (reference sequence). The CDR3 runs 15 residues. Trimming shortened V by 9 bases and J by 0 bases, and 14 bases separated the two germline ends. CDR3 sequence: CASHRNSANTGELFF. The CDR3 nucleotides are TGTGCCAGCCATCGGAATAGCGCGAACACCGGGGAGCTGTTTTTT.